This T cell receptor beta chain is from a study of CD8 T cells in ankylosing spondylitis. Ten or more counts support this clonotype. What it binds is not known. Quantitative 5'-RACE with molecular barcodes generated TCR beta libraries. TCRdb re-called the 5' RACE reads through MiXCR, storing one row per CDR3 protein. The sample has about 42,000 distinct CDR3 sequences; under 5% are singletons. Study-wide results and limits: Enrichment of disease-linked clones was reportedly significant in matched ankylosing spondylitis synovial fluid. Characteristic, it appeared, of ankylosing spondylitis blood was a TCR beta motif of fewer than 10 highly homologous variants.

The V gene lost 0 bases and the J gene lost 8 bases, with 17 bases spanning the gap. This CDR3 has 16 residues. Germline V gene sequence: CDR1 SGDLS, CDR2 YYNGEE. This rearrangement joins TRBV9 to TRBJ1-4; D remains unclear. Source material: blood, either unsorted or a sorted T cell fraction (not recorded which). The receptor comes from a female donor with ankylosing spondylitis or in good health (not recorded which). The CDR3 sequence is CASSVGPLGGGEKLFF. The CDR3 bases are TGTGCCAGCAGCGTAGGACCGCTGGGTGGCGGCGAAAAACTGTTTTTT.